A single sample is the source of the 5 T cell receptor beta chains below, sequenced in a study of graft-versus-host responses after intestinal transplantation. The plating included about 200,000 irradiated, violet-dye-labeled stimulator cells together with about 200,000 CFSE-labeled responder cells. Data came from immunoSEQ multiplex PCR; TCRdb stores just in-frame clones and leaves some out. The sample carries about 6,900 clones, around 30% recorded once. The sequenced sample was alloreactive CD8+ T cells from a mixed lymphocyte reaction culture, obtained before transplantation. Subset denoted: CFSE-low proliferating T cells sorted from approximately six-day pre-transplant mixed lymphocyte reaction (GvH or HvG direction). The source is a human patient who was an organ donor for intestinal transplantation.

This clone came up a few times. The rearrangement links TRBV4-3 to TRBJ2-7; 8 bases line up with TRBD2. Looked up from germline, CDR1 is LGHNA and CDR2 is YSLEER. The V segment lost 1 base and the J segment 5 bases; nucleotides outside the gene matches: 10. The CDR3 is 16 residues long. CDR3 in DNA: TGCGCCAGCAGCCAAGTAGGACTAGCAGGTCTCCACGAGCAGTACTTC. This sequence encodes CASSQVGLAGLHEQYF.

V usage is TRBV5-4 and J usage is TRBJ2-7, with 11 bases identical to TRBD2. The ends lost 1 base at V and 2 bases at J; junction bases unmatched: 8. This CDR3 spans 17 amino acids. Germline CDR1 SGHNT, CDR2 YYREEE (reference sequence). This CDR3 is CASSLSSGGINTYEQYF. In nucleotides, the CDR3 is TGTGCCAGCAGCTTGTCTAGCGGGGGGATTAATACCTACGAGCAGTACTTC.

Relative to its sample, this clone is large. V is TRBV13 and J is TRBJ2-1; 7 bases are shared with TRBD1. The CDR3 length is 14 residues. V lost 5 bases, J lost 4 bases, and 5 bases stayed unmatched. Germline CDR1 is PRHDT and CDR2 is FYEKMQ (reference sequence). The CDR3 region has the DNA TGTGCCAGCAGCACGGGGACAGAATACAATGAGCAGTTCTTC. Encoded protein: CASSTGTEYNEQFF. The complete variable domain, with remaining parts taken from reference TRBV13 and TRBJ2-1, reads AAGVIQSPRHLIKEKRETATLKCYPIPRHDTVYWYQQGPGQDPQFLISFYEKMQSDKGSIPDRFSAQQFSDYHSELNMSSLELGDSALYFCASSTGTEYNEQFFGPGTRLTVL.

This clone was observed a handful of times. V gene TRBV11-2 combines with J gene TRBJ1-5, with D unclear. Germline CDR1 SGHAT, CDR2 FQNNGV. The CDR3 extends over 14 amino acids. V was cut by 5 bases and J by 6 bases, with 14 bases left in between. The CDR3: CASSLGRVGQPQHF. The CDR3 DNA reads TGTGCCAGCAGCCTCGGGAGGGTCGGTCAGCCCCAGCATTTT.

The table lists this clone with a few counts. The rearrangement links TRBV11-3 to TRBJ2-7, with D unclear. The CDR3 has 15 amino acids. CDR1 is SGHNT and CDR2 is YENEEA in the germline V gene. V lost 0 bases and J 3 bases, leaving 12 bases between the germline ends. The CDR3: CASSLEAGPGYEQYF. CDR3 in DNA: TGTGCCAGCAGCTTAGAAGCAGGCCCAGGCTACGAGCAGTACTTC.